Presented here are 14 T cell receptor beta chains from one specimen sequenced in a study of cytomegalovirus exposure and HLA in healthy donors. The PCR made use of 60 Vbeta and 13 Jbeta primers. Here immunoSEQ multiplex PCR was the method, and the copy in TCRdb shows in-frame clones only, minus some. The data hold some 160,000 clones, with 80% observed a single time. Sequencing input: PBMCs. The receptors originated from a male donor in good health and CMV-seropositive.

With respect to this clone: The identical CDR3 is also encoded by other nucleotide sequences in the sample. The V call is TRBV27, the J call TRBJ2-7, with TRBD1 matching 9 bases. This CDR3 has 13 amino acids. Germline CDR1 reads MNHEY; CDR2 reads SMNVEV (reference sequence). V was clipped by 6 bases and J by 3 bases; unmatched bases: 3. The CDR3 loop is CASRGQGRYEQYF. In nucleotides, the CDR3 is TGTGCCAGCAGGGGACAGGGACGCTACGAGCAGTACTTC.

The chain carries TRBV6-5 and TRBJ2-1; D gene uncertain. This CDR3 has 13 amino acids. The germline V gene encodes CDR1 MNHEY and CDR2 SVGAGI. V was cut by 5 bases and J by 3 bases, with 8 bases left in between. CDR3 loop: CASSAVNYNEQFF. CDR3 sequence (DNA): TGTGCCAGCAGTGCGGTTAACTACAATGAGCAGTTCTTC.

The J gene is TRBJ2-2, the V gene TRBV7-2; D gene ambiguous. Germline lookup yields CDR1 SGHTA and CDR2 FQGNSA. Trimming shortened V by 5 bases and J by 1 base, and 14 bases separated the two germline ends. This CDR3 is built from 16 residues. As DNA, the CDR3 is TGTGCCAGCAGCCATACTGGCGGATTGAACACCGGGGAGCTGTTTTTT. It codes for CASSHTGGLNTGELFF. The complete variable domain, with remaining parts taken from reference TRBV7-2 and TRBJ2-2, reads GAGVSQSPSNKVTEKGKDVELRCDPISGHTALYWYRQSLGQGLEFLIYFQGNSAPDKSGLPSDRFSAERTGGSVSTLTIQRTQQEDSAVYLCASSHTGGLNTGELFFGEGSRLTVL.

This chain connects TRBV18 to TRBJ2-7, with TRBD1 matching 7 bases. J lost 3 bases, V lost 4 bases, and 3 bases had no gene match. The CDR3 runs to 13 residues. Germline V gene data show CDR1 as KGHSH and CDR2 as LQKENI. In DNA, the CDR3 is TGTGCCAGCTCACAACAGGGGCTCTACGAGCAGTACTTC. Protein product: CASSQQGLYEQYF.

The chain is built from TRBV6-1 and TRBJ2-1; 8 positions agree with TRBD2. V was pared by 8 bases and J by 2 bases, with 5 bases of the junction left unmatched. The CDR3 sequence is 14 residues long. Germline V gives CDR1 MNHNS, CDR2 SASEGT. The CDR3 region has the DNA TGTGCCAGCGGCGTTAGCGGGGCCTACAATGAGCAGTTCTTC. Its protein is CASGVSGAYNEQFF.

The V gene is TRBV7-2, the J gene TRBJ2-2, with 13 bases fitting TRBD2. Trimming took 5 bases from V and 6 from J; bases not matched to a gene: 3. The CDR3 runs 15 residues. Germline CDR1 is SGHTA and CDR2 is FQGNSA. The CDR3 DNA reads TGTGCCAGCAGCGGACTAGCGGGAGTCGCCGGGGAGCTGTTTTTT. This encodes CASSGLAGVAGELFF.

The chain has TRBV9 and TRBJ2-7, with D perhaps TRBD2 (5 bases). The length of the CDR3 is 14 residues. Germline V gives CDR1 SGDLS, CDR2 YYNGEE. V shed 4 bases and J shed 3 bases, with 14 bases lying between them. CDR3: CASSPAGSNYEQYF. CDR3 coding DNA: TGTGCCAGCAGCCCGGCGGGCTCCAACTACGAGCAGTACTTC.

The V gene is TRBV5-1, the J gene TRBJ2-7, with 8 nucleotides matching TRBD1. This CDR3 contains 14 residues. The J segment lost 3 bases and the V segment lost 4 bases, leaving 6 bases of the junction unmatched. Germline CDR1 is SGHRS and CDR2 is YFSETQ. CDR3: CASSLWTGHYEQYF. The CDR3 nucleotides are TGCGCCAGCAGCCTCTGGACAGGGCACTACGAGCAGTACTTC.

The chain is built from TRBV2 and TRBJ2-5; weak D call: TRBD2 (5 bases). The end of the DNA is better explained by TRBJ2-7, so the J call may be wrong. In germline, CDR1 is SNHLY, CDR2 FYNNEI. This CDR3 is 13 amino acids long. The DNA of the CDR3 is TGTGCCAGCAGTGCCGGACTTTCCTACGAGCAGTACTTC. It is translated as CASSAGLSYEQYF.

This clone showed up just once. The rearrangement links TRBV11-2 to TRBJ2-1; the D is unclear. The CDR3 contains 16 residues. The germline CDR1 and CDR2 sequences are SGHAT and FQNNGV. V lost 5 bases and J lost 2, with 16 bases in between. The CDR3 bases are TGTGCCAGCAGCCTTCACATCGCCCGCACCTACAATGAGCAGTTCTTC. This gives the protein CASSLHIARTYNEQFF.

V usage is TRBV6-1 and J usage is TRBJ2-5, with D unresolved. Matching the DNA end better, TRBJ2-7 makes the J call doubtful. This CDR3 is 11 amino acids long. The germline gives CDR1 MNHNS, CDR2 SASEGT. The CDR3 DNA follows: TGTGCCAGCAGTGAATTCTACGAGCAGTACTTC. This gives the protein CASSEFYEQYF.

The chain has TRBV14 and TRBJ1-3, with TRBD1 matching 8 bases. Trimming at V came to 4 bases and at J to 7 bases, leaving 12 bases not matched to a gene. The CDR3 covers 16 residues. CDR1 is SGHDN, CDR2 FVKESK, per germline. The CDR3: CASSPLPQTGENTIYF. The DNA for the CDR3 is TGTGCCAGCAGCCCCCTCCCTCAGACAGGGGAGAACACCATATATTTT.

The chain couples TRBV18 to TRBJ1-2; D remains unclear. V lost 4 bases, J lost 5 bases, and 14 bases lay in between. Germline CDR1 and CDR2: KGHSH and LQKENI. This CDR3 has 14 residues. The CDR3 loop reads CASSLRNGEYGYTF. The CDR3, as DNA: TGTGCCAGCTCACTCCGAAACGGGGAGTATGGCTACACCTTC. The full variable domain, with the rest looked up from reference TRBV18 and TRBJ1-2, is NAGVMQNPRHLVRRRGQEARLRCSPMKGHSHVYWYRQLPEEGLKFMVYLQKENIIDESGMPKERFSAEFPKEGPSILRIQQVVRGDSAAYFCASSLRNGEYGYTFGSGTRLTVV.

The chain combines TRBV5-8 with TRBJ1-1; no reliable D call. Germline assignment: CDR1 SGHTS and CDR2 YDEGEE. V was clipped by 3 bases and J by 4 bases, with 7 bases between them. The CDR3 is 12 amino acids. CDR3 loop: CASSWRITEAFF. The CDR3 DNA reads TGTGCCAGCAGCTGGAGGATCACTGAAGCTTTCTTT.